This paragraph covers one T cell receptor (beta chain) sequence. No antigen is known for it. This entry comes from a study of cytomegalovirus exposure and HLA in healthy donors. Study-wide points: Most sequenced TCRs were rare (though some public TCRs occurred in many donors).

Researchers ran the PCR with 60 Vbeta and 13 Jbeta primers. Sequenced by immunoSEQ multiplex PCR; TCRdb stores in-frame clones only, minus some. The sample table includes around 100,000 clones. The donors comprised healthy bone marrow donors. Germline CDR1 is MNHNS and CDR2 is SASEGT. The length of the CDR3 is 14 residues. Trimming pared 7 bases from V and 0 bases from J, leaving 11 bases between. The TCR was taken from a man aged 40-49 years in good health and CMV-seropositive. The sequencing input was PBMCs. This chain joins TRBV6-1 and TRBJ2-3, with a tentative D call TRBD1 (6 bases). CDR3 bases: TGTGCCAGCAACCCAGGGGCAAGCACAGATACGCAGTATTTT. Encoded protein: CASNPGASTDTQYF.